The 22 T cell receptor beta chains presented below share a single source sample, sequenced in a study of blood T cell repertoires in COVID-19. The method was immunoSEQ multiplex PCR; TCRdb's version includes in-frame clones alone and lacks a portion of them. The sample holds over 50,000 clones, 80% to 90% seen once. Sequencing was performed on PBMCs or T cells enriched from blood (not recorded which). Receptor source: a middle-aged woman with acute COVID-19.

This chain joins TRBV28 and TRBJ1-5; TRBD1 matches 8 bases. CDR1 is MDHEN, CDR2 SYDVKM, per germline. V was clipped by 6 bases and J by 4 bases; unmatched bases: 8. This CDR3 contains 15 residues. CDR3 DNA sequence: TGTGCCAGCAGAGCCGGGACAGGAGGAAATCAGCCCCAGCATTTT. Protein: CASRAGTGGNQPQHF.

The chain joins TRBV29-1 to TRBJ1-2, with D perhaps TRBD1 (6 bases). Trimming removed 6 bases from V and 0 bases from J, with 14 bases in between. The CDR3 is 14 residues long. Germline assignment: CDR1 SQVTM and CDR2 ANQGSEA. CDR3 residues: CSVIDRLANYGYTF. In nucleotides, the CDR3 is TGCAGCGTCATTGACAGGCTTGCTAACTATGGCTACACCTTC.

CDR3: CASSITVQETQYF. Written as DNA, the CDR3 is TGTGCCAGTAGTATAACAGTACAAGAGACCCAGTACTTC. The chain couples TRBV19 to TRBJ2-5, with no clear D. V was pared by 2 bases and J by 2 bases, with 6 bases between. The CDR3 totals 13 residues. Germline V lookup: CDR1 LNHDA, CDR2 SQIVND (reference sequence).

The chain employs TRBV23-1 and TRBJ1-1; D uncertain. TRBV23-1 is an ORF; its function is uncertain. The V end lost 0 bases, the J end lost 1 base, and 6 bases lay between the germline ends. This CDR3 is built from 14 residues. In DNA form, the CDR3 reads TGCGCCAGCAGTCAATCTGAGGAGAACACTGAAGCTTTCTTT. It yields the protein CASSQSEENTEAFF.

The chain carries TRBV13 and TRBJ1-5; TRBD1 is a possible D gene (6 bases). Trimming left V 0 bases short and J 1 base short, with 25 bases between. The CDR3 totals 21 residues. Germline lookup yields CDR1 PRHDT and CDR2 FYEKMQ (reference sequence). The CDR3 sequence is CASSLGPRTGIMLQSNQPQHF. The CDR3 bases are TGTGCCAGCAGCTTAGGGCCCCGTACAGGGATAATGCTACAGAGCAATCAGCCCCAGCATTTT.

This clone has more than one count but fewer than ten. The chain couples TRBV20-1 to TRBJ2-3, with D unclear. The CDR3 has 13 amino acids. Deletions cut 3 bases from V and 3 bases from J, with 10 bases between. Germline values: CDR1 DFQATT, CDR2 SNEGSKA (reference sequence). The DNA of the CDR3 is TGCAGTGCTAGTGTCGTTGTTACAGATACGCAGTATTTT. Amino acid sequence: CSASVVVTDTQYF.

The rearrangement links TRBV5-1 to TRBJ2-3; 13 bases map to TRBD2. Germline trimming cut 3 bases from V and 7 bases from J; bases unmatched to any gene: 17. CDR3 length: 19 amino acids. Germline V gene lookup returns CDR1 SGHRS and CDR2 YFSETQ. The CDR3 region is CASSSDGLAGVGTSYTQYF. The CDR3 DNA follows: TGCGCCAGCAGCTCGGACGGACTAGCGGGGGTTGGGACCTCATATACGCAGTATTTT.

This clone has only a few counts. V is TRBV19 and J is TRBJ1-1, with no clear D. The CDR3 loop spans 13 amino acids. Germline V gene data show CDR1 as LNHDA and CDR2 as SQIVND (reference sequence). Trimming removed 1 base from V and 8 bases from J, with 11 bases in between. The CDR3 protein is CASSIGTGGEAFF. DNA for the CDR3: TGTGCCAGTAGTATAGGTACTGGAGGGGAAGCTTTCTTT.

This clone came up once. The V call is TRBV28, the J call TRBJ2-4, with D maybe TRBD1 (6 bases). Germline V lookup: CDR1 MDHEN, CDR2 SYDVKM. The germline V and J ends were trimmed by 1 base and 6 bases, with 16 bases remaining between them. This CDR3 contains 16 residues. The CDR3 protein is CASSLSGTGISNIQYF. The CDR3, as DNA: TGTGCCAGCAGTTTATCCGGCACAGGGATCTCAAACATTCAGTACTTC.

CDR3 in amino acids: CASGLGAEENEQFF. The CDR3 bases are TGTGCTAGTGGTTTGGGTGCGGAGGAAAATGAGCAGTTCTTC. The J gene is TRBJ2-1, the V gene TRBV12-5, with a tentative D call TRBD2 (5 bases). The V gene lost 1 base and the J gene lost 7 bases, with 11 bases spanning the gap. The CDR3 is 14 amino acids. Germline assignment: CDR1 LGHNT and CDR2 FRNRAP.

CDR3 DNA sequence: TGTGCCAGCAGTCCTTGGGCAGCTAACTATGGCTACACCTTC. Translated: CASSPWAANYGYTF. The V gene is TRBV25-1, the J gene TRBJ1-2; no clear D. V lost 5 bases to trimming and J lost 0 bases, with 10 bases between them. This CDR3 is built from 14 residues. Per germline, CDR1 MGHDK and CDR2 SYGVNS.

V usage is TRBV2 and J usage is TRBJ1-1, with 8 bases lining up with TRBD1. The CDR3 consists of 13 residues. Germline V gene data show CDR1 as SNHLY and CDR2 as FYNNEI. After removal of 6 bases from V and 7 bases from J, the junction contained 7 bases not matched to a gene. CDR3: CASRKDRASEAFF. The CDR3 DNA reads TGTGCCAGCAGGAAGGACAGGGCTAGTGAAGCTTTCTTT.

The chain recombines TRBV5-5 with TRBJ1-2; no clear D. CDR1 SGHKS and CDR2 YYEKEE come from the germline V gene (reference sequence). The CDR3 spans 13 residues. V was cut by 2 bases and J by 8 bases, with 13 bases left in between. The CDR3 protein is CASSLVLSRGYTF. The CDR3 bases are TGTGCCAGCAGCTTAGTCCTCAGCAGGGGCTACACCTTC.

This rearrangement joins TRBV10-3 to TRBJ2-1, with TRBD1 as a possible D gene (6 bases). CDR1 and CDR2 (germline): ENHRY, SYGVKD. V lost 5 bases and J 5 bases, leaving 13 bases between the germline ends. This CDR3 has 14 residues. The CDR3: CAISWGQSNNEQFF. The CDR3 DNA sequence: TGTGCCATCAGTTGGGGACAATCAAACAATGAGCAGTTCTTC.

V gene TRBV25-1 combines with J gene TRBJ1-1, with 10 bases aligning to TRBD1. The V gene end was trimmed by 5 bases and the J gene end by 7 bases; junction bases not matched to a gene: 10. The CDR3 length is 15 residues. Germline loops: CDR1 MGHDK, CDR2 SYGVNS. The CDR3 here is CASSRDRGRTGEAFF. In nucleotides, the CDR3 is TGTGCCAGCAGTCGGGACAGGGGACGAACGGGTGAAGCTTTCTTT. Looking up the rest from reference TRBV25-1 and TRBJ1-1 gives the full variable domain: EADIYQTPRYLVIGTGKKITLECSQTMGHDKMYWYQQDPGMELHLIHYSYGVNSTEKGDLSSESTVSRIRTEHFPLTLESARPSHTSQYLCASSRDRGRTGEAFFGQGTRLTVV.

V gene TRBV7-9 combines with J gene TRBJ2-7, with 9 nucleotides matching TRBD1. The CDR3 loop spans 14 amino acids. Trimming cost V 1 base and J 3 bases; bases outside gene matches: 1. Germline assignment: CDR1 SEHNR and CDR2 FQNEAQ (reference sequence). This CDR3 reads CASSLVGQGYEQYF. The CDR3 coding sequence is TGTGCCAGCAGCTTAGTGGGACAGGGCTACGAGCAGTACTTC. Full variable domain (outside the CDR3, taken from reference TRBV7-9 and TRBJ2-7): DTGVSQNPRHKITKRGQNVTFRCDPISEHNRLYWYRQTLGQGPEFLTYFQNEAQLEKSRLLSDRFSAERPKGSFSTLEIQRTEQGDSAMYLCASSLVGQGYEQYFGPGTRLTVT.

The chain couples TRBV11-2 to TRBJ1-1; weak D call: TRBD1 (5 bases). This CDR3 contains 14 residues. With 5 bases removed from V and 0 bases from J, the gap between germline ends came to 10 bases. CDR1 is SGHAT, CDR2 FQNNGV, per germline. The CDR3, as DNA: TGTGCCAGCAGCCCCCCGACAGTGAACACTGAAGCTTTCTTT. Its protein is CASSPPTVNTEAFF.

The chain uses TRBV5-1 and TRBJ1-4, with no clear D. Germline CDR1 and CDR2: SGHRS and YFSETQ. Trimming shortened V by 4 bases and J by 3 bases, and 13 bases separated the two germline ends. The CDR3 length is 15 residues. The CDR3 region is CASSRDYRPNEKLFF. CDR3 coding DNA: TGCGCCAGCAGCCGGGATTATAGACCTAATGAAAAACTGTTTTTT.

V and J are TRBV3-1 (or the pseudogene TRBV3-2) and TRBJ2-1; no clear D gene. V lost 4 bases to trimming and J lost 9 bases, with 13 bases between them. Germline-derived CDR1 and CDR2 are LGHDT and YNNKEL (reference sequence). This CDR3 comprises 13 residues. CDR3 residues: CASSRPLGFEQFF. The CDR3 DNA reads as TGTGCCAGCAGCCGCCCGCTAGGCTTTGAGCAGTTCTTC.

The chain has TRBV4-1 and TRBJ2-1; TRBD2 might be the D (6 bases). The CDR3 is 13 amino acids. Germline CDR1 and CDR2: MGHRA and YSYEKL. V was clipped by 2 bases and J by 9 bases, with 11 bases between them. CDR3 DNA: TGCGCCAGCAGCCAATCTCGGGGGACTGAGCAGTTCTTC. Translated: CASSQSRGTEQFF.

This sequence joins TRBV7-9 and TRBJ2-1; TRBD2 aligns across 13 bases. The junction had 8 bases not matched to a gene; V was cut back by 6 bases and J by 0 bases. The CDR3 runs 18 residues. CDR1 is SEHNR and CDR2 is FQNEAQ in the germline V gene (reference sequence). CDR3 nucleotide sequence: TGTGCCAGCAGTTGGGGACTAGCGGGAAGGAGCTCCTACAATGAGCAGTTCTTC. This sequence encodes CASSWGLAGRSSYNEQFF.

The chain employs TRBV18 and TRBJ1-5, with D perhaps matching TRBD1 (6 bases). Trimming shortened V by 3 bases and J by 7 bases, and 10 bases separated the two germline ends. Germline values: CDR1 KGHSH, CDR2 LQKENI. The CDR3 is made up of 13 amino acids. The CDR3 sequence: CASSPWGGQPQHF. The CDR3 DNA reads TGTGCCAGCTCACCGTGGGGGGGCCAGCCCCAGCATTTT.